The entry below describes one T cell receptor beta chain. Its antigen is still unknown. Trimming left V 1 base short and J 1 base short, with 8 bases between. The length of the CDR3 is 14 residues. Germline loops: CDR1 SGHRS, CDR2 YFSETQ. This record comes from a study of cytomegalovirus exposure and HLA in healthy donors. Study background: A prior study identified over 100 million unique TCR beta sequences from about 179 million T cells. Within the Caucasian-associated ancestry cluster were more than 75% of the approximately 390 genotyped donors.

PCR employed 60 Vbeta and 13 Jbeta primers. As handled by the study authors: Roughly 12 million shared chains were among some 75 million unique TCR beta chains counted in a later analysis. Using immunoSEQ multiplex PCR, the repertoire was profiled, and TCRdb retains in-frame clones only, with some absent. V and J calls and clone size are given by that table; D and trimming were obtained from the DNA. Of about 180,000 clones in the sample, 65% to 85% were seen once. Study results and limitations: Rare TCR sequences dominated, though some public TCRs recurred in many donors.

The sequencing sample was made of PBMCs. This TCR was recovered from a girl between 10 and 17 years old in good health and CMV-seropositive. This chain connects TRBV5-1 to TRBJ2-5, with a possible D match to TRBD1 (5 bases). The CDR3 coding sequence is TGCGCCAGCAGCTTGCGACAGACCCAAGAGACCCAGTACTTC. This sequence encodes CASSLRQTQETQYF.